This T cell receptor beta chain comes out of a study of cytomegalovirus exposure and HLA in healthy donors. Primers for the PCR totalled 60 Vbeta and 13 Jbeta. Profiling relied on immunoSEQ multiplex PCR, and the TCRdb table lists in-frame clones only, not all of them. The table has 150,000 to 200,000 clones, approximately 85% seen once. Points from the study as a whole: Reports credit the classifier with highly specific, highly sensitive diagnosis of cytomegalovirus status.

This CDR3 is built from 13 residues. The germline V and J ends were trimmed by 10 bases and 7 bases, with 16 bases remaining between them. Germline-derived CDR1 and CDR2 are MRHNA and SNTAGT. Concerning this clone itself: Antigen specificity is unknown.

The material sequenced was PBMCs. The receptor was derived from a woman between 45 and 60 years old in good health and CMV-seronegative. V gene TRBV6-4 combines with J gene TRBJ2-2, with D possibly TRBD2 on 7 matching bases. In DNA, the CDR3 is TGTGCCACTCCGCGGGGGCGACTCGGGGAGCTGTTTTTT. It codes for CATPRGRLGELFF.